These 10 T cell receptor beta chains came from one sample sequenced in a study of human thymus T cells (dated by TCRdb to 2018 to 2020). Thymus tissue was collected as surgical resects that were removed during corrective cardiac surgery. The library was obtained by the immunoSEQ multiplex PCR assay. Held by TCRdb, this immuneACCESS table contains in-frame sequences only and omits some clones. Under half of the omission traces to an unresolved V gene where checked; the cause of the rest is unknown. The sample table records about 130,000 clones; just under 95% of these occur just once. Of the sample, 0.02% to 0.025% falls within the top ten clones. The sample consisted of thymus tissue. The receptors derive from a boy in the first two years of life with a congenital heart defect but otherwise immunologically healthy.

In regard to this clone: The germline gene is not matched at one end of the junction; a read error may be the cause. CDR3 nucleotide sequence: TGTGCCAGCAGTCCACCTAGACGGTGGCCTGGGGTGTTT. Encoded protein: CASSPPRRWPGVF. V is TRBV6-7 and J is TRBJ1-6; D is ambiguous. TRBV6-7 is placed among ORFs of uncertain function. CDR3 length: 13 amino acids.

V usage is TRBV4-1 and J usage is TRBJ2-5; D is possibly TRBD2 (7 bases). Trimming shortened V by 4 bases and J by 2 bases, and 14 bases separated the two germline ends. This CDR3 has 15 amino acids. Germline-derived CDR1 and CDR2 are MGHRA and YSYEKL. The DNA of the CDR3 is TGCGCCAGCAGCCCCCGGGGGGCGGCACAAGAGACCCAGTACTTC. It specifies CASSPRGAAQETQYF.

The chain couples TRBV11-2 to TRBJ1-2; 11 bases are a match to TRBD1. Germline values: CDR1 SGHAT, CDR2 FQNNGV. The CDR3 sequence is 15 residues long. With V trimmed by 3 bases and J by 3 bases, 3 bases remained unmatched. The CDR3 nucleotides read TGTGCCAGCAGCTTCGGACAGGGGGCAGACTATGGCTACACCTTC. Its translation: CASSFGQGADYGYTF.

The chain links TRBV5-4 to TRBJ1-2; a possible D gene is TRBD1 (6 bases). V lost 4 bases to trimming and J lost 1 base, with 20 bases between them. Germline-derived CDR1 and CDR2 are SGHNT and YYREEE (reference sequence). The CDR3 totals 17 residues. The CDR3 spells CASSPDRRITFNYGYTF. DNA of the CDR3: TGTGCCAGCAGCCCGGACAGACGAATAACCTTTAACTATGGCTACACCTTC.

The chain links TRBV5-5 to TRBJ2-3; perhaps TRBD1 as D (7 bases). Germline V gives CDR1 SGHKS, CDR2 YYEKEE (reference sequence). The V end lost 4 bases, the J end lost 2 bases, and 20 bases lay between the germline ends. This CDR3 spans 17 amino acids. The CDR3 bases are TGTGCCAGCAGCCTGTCCCCCGACAGGGACTTCACAGATACGCAGTATTTT. Encoded protein: CASSLSPDRDFTDTQYF.

The rearrangement links TRBV11-2 to TRBJ1-1; D not resolved. CDR3 length: 13 residues. Trimming pared 3 bases from V and 0 bases from J, leaving 5 bases between. Germline CDR1 reads SGHAT; CDR2 reads FQNNGV. The CDR3 nucleotides are TGTGCCAGCAGCTTCGAAGTGAACACTGAAGCTTTCTTT. Protein sequence: CASSFEVNTEAFF.

The rearrangement links TRBV27 to TRBJ1-4; the match to TRBD1 covers 9 bases. CDR1 and CDR2 (germline): MNHEY, SMNVEV (reference sequence). The CDR3 is made up of 14 amino acids. Trimming cost V 5 bases and J 7 bases; bases outside gene matches: 5. CDR3 sequence (DNA): TGTGCCAGCAGTCCGGGACAGGGTAGTGAAAAACTGTTTTTT. Translated: CASSPGQGSEKLFF. The full variable domain, in which reference TRBV27 and TRBJ1-4 provide the parts outside the CDR3, is EAQVTQNPRYLITVTGKKLTVTCSQNMNHEYMSWYRQDPGLGLRQIYYSMNVEVTDKGDVPEGYKVSRKEKRNFPLILESPSPNQTSLYFCASSPGQGSEKLFFGSGTQLSVL.

The chain joins TRBV27 to TRBJ2-1; D gene ambiguous. Trimming left V 3 bases short and J 4 bases short, with 10 bases between. The germline V gene has CDR1 MNHEY and CDR2 SMNVEV (reference sequence). This CDR3 has 14 amino acids. CDR3 nucleotides: TGTGCCAGCAGTTTGACCAGCACTTACAATGAGCAGTTCTTC. This gives the protein CASSLTSTYNEQFF.

The V gene is TRBV7-9, the J gene TRBJ1-3; 7 positions agree with TRBD1. The CDR3 covers 16 residues. Germline V gene data show CDR1 as SEHNR and CDR2 as FQNEAQ (reference sequence). The V and J ends lost 6 bases and 3 bases, in that order; junction bases with no gene match: 11. The CDR3 is CASSFPGQPNGNTIYF. The CDR3 DNA sequence: TGTGCCAGCAGTTTCCCGGGACAGCCAAATGGAAACACCATATATTTT.

The chain's CDR3 is CASHRGRGSNQPQHF. The CDR3 coding sequence is TGTGCCAGCCACCGGGGACGAGGGAGCAATCAGCCCCAGCATTTT. V usage is TRBV2 and J usage is TRBJ1-5, with D tentatively TRBD1 (5 bases). This CDR3 is built from 15 residues. The V end was cut by 8 bases, the J end by 1 base, with 15 bases between. Germline V lookup: CDR1 SNHLY, CDR2 FYNNEI.